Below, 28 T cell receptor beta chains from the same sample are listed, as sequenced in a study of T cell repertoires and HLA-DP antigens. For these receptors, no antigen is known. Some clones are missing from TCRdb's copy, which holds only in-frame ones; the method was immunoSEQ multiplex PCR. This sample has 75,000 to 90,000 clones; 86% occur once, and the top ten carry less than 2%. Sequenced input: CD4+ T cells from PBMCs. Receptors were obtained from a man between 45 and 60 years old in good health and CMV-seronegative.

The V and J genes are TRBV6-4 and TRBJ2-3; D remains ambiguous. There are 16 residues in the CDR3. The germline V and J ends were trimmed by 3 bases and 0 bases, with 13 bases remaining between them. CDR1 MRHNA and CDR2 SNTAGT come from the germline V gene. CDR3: CASSEGSNPSTDTQYF. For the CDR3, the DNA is TGTGCCAGCAGTGAAGGCAGCAACCCTAGCACAGATACGCAGTATTTT.

CDR3 DNA: TGTGCCAGCAGCTTAGATCTAGCGGGGGCTAGCACAGATACGCAGTATTTT. Its protein is CASSLDLAGASTDTQYF. This chain connects TRBV7-2 to TRBJ2-3; 10 bases line up with TRBD2. V shed 1 base and J 0 bases; nucleotides not matched to a gene: 4. The CDR3 totals 17 residues. The germline gives CDR1 SGHTA, CDR2 FQGNSA. The whole variable domain, filled in from reference TRBV7-2 and TRBJ2-3, reads GAGVSQSPSNKVTEKGKDVELRCDPISGHTALYWYRQSLGQGLEFLIYFQGNSAPDKSGLPSDRFSAERTGGSVSTLTIQRTQQEDSAVYLCASSLDLAGASTDTQYFGPGTRLTVL.

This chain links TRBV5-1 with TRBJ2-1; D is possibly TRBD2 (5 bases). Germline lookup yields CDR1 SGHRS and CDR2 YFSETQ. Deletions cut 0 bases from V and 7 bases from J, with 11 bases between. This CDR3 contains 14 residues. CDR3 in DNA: TGCGCCAGCAGCTTGGCCCCCCGGGGTAATGAGCAGTTCTTC. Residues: CASSLAPRGNEQFF.

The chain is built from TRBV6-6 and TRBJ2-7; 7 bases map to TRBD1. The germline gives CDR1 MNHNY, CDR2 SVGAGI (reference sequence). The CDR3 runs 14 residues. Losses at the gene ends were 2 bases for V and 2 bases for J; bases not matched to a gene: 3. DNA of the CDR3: TGTGCCAGCAGTTACGGGACAGAAGCCTACGAGCAGTACTTC. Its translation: CASSYGTEAYEQYF.

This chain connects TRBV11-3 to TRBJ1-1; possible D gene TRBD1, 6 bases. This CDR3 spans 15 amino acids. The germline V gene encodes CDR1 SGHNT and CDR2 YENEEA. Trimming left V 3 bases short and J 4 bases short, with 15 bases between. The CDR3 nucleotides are TGTGCCAGCAGCTTCTCTACAGGGCCGGGCACTGAAGCTTTCTTT. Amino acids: CASSFSTGPGTEAFF. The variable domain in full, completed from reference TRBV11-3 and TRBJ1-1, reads EAGVVQSPRYKIIEKKQPVAFWCNPISGHNTLYWYLQNLGQGPELLIRYENEEAVDDSQLPKDRFSAERLKGVDSTLKIQPAELGDSAVYLCASSFSTGPGTEAFFGQGTRLTVV.

CDR3 sequence (DNA): TGCGCCAGCAGCCAGGGGACAAGCGCTTTTTCCGAGCAGTACTTC. Its translation: CASSQGTSAFSEQYF. This chain links TRBV4-1 with TRBJ2-7, with a tentative D call TRBD1 (6 bases). V lost 3 bases, J lost 6 bases, and 18 bases lay in between. Germline V CDR1 and CDR2: MGHRA, YSYEKL. This CDR3 region has 15 residues.

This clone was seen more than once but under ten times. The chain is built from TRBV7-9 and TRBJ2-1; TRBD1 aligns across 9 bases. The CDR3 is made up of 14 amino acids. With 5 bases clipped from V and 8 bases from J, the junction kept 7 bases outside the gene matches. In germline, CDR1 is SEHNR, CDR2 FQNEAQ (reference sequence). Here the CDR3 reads CASSRDRVADEQFF. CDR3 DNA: TGTGCCAGCAGCCGGGACAGGGTGGCCGATGAGCAGTTCTTC.

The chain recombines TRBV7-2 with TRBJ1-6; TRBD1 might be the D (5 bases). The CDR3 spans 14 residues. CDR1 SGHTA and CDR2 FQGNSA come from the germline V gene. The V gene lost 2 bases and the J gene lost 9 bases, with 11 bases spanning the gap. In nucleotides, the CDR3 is TGTGCCAGCAGCTTACTCAGGGACGGTTCACCCCTCCACTTT. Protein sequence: CASSLLRDGSPLHF.

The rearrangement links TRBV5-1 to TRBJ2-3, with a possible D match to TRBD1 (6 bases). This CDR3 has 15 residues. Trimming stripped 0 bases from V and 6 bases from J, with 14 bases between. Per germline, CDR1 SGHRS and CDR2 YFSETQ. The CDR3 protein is CASSLGVRGLDTQYF. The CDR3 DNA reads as TGCGCCAGCAGCTTGGGCGTCAGGGGCTTGGATACGCAGTATTTT.

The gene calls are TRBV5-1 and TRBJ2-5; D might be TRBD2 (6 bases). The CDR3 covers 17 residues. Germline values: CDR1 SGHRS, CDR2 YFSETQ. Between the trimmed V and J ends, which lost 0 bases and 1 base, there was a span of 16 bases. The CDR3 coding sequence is TGCGCCAGCAGCTTGGCTAGCGTTAGCGGTACCCAAGAGACCCAGTACTTC. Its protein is CASSLASVSGTQETQYF. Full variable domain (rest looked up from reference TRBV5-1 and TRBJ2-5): KAGVTQTPRYLIKTRGQQVTLSCSPISGHRSVSWYQQTPGQGLQFLFEYFSETQRNKGNFPGRFSGRQFSNSRSEMNVSTLELGDSALYLCASSLASVSGTQETQYFGPGTRLLVL.

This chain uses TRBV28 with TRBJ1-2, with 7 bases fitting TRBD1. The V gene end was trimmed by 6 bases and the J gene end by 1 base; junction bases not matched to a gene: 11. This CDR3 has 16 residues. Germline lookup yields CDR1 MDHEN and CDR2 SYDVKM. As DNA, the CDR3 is TGTGCCAGCAGCCTTCCACAGGGGAATGATAACTATGGCTACACCTTC. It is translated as CASSLPQGNDNYGYTF.

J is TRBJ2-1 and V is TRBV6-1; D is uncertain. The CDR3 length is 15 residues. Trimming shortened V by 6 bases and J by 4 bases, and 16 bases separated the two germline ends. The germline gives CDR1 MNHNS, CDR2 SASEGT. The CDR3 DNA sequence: TGTGCCAGCAGCTATAGCAGCACAGCGTACAATGAGCAGTTCTTC. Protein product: CASSYSSTAYNEQFF.

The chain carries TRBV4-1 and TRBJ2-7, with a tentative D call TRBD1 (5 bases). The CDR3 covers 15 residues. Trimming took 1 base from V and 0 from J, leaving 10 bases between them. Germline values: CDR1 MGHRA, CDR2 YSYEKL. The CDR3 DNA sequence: TGCGCCAGCAGCCAAGTCGGGCAGGGCTCCTACGAGCAGTACTTC. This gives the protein CASSQVGQGSYEQYF.

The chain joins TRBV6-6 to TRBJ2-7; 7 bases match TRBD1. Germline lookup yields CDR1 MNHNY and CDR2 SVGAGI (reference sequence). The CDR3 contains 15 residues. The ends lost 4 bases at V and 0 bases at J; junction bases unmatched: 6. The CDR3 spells CASSSDRALSYEQYF. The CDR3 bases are TGTGCCAGCAGTTCCGACAGGGCCCTCTCCTACGAGCAGTACTTC.

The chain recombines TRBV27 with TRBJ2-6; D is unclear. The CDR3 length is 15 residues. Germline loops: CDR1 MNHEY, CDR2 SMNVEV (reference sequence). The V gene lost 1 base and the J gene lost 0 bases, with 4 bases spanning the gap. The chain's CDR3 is CASSLLGSGANVLTF. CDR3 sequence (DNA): TGTGCCAGCAGTTTATTAGGCTCTGGGGCCAACGTCCTGACTTTC.

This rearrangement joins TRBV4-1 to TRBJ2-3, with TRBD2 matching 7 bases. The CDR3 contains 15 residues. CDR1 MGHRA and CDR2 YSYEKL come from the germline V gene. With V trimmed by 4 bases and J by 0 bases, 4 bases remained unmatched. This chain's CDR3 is CASSLSGSSTDTQYF. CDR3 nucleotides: TGCGCCAGCAGCCTTAGCGGGTCTAGCACAGATACGCAGTATTTT.

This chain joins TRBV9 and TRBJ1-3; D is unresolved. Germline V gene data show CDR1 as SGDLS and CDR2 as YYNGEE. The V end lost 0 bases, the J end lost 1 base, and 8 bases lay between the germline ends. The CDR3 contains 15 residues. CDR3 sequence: CASSVGQRSGNTIYF. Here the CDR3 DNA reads TGTGCCAGCAGCGTAGGTCAAAGGTCTGGAAACACCATATATTTT. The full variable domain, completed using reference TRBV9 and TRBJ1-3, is DSGVTQTPKHLITATGQRVTLRCSPRSGDLSVYWYQQSLDQGLQFLIQYYNGEERAKGNILERFSAQQFPDLHSELNLSSLELGDSALYFCASSVGQRSGNTIYFGEGSWLTVV.

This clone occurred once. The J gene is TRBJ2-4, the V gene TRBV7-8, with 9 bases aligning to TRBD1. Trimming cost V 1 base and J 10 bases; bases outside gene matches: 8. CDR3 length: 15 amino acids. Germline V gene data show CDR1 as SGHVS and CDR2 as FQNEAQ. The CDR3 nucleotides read TGTGCCAGCAGCTTAGAGACAGGGGGTAGGGGGATTCAGTACTTC. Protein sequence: CASSLETGGRGIQYF.

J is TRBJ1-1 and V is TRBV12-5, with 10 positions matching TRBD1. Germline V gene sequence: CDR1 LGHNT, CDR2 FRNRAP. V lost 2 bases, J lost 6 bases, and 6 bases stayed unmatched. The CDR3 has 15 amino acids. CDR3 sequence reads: CASGLLTGGPAEAFF. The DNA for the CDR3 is TGTGCTAGTGGTTTGTTGACAGGGGGCCCTGCTGAAGCTTTCTTT.

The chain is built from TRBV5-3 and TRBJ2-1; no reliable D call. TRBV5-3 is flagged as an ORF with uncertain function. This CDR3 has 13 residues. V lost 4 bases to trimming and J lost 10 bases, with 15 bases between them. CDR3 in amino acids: CARSPRLVGEQFF. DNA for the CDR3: TGTGCCAGAAGCCCCCGGTTGGTGGGGGAGCAGTTCTTC.

The CDR3 sequence: CASRNTDRDTEAFF. CDR3 nucleotides: TGTGCCAGCAGGAACACGGACAGGGACACTGAAGCTTTCTTT. The V and J genes are TRBV6-4 and TRBJ1-1, with TRBD1 matching over 8 bases. V trimming: 6 bases; J trimming: 3 bases; junction bases outside the gene matches: 6. This CDR3 is built from 14 residues. Germline CDR1 MRHNA, CDR2 SNTAGT.

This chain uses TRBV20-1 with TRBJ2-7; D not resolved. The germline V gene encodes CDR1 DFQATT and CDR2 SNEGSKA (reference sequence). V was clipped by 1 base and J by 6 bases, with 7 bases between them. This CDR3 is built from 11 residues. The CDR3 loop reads CSARVLVEQYF. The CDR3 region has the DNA TGCAGTGCTAGAGTTTTGGTCGAGCAGTACTTC.

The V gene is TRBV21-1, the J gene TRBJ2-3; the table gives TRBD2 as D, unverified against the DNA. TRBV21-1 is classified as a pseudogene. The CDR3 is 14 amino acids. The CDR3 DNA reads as TGTGCCAGCAGCGTCGGTAGATACACAGATACGCAGTATTTT. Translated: CASSVGRYTDTQYF.

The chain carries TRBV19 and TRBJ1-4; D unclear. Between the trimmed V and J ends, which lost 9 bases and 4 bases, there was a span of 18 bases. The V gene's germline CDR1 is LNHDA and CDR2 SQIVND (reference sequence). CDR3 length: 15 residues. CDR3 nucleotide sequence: TGTGCCAGCAGCAGTTTCGTCGCGGGTAATGAAAAACTGTTTTTT. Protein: CASSSFVAGNEKLFF.

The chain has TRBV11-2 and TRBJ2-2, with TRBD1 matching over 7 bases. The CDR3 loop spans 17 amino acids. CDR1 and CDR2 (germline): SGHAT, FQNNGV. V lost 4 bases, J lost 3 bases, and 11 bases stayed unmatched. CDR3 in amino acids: CASSSIPLTGDTGELFF. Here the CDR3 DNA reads TGTGCCAGCAGCTCTATACCCTTAACAGGGGACACCGGGGAGCTGTTTTTT.

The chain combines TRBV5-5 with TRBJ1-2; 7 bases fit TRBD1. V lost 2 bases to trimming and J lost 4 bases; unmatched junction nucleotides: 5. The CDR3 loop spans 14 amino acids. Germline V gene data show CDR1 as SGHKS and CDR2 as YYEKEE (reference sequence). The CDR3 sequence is CASSLDRAIYGYTF. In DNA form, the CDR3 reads TGTGCCAGCAGCTTAGACAGGGCAATCTATGGCTACACCTTC.

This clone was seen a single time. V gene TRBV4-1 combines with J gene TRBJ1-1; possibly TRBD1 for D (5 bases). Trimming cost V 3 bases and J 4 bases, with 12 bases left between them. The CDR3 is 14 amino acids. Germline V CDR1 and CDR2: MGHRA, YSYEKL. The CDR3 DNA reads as TGCGCCAGCAGCCAGGGACCTCTCAGCACTGAAGCTTTCTTT. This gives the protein CASSQGPLSTEAFF.

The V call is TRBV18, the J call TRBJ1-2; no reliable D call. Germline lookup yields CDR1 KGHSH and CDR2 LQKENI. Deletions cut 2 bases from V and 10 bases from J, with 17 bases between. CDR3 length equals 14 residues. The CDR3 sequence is CASSPGSTELAYTF. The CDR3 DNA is TGTGCCAGCTCACCAGGGTCGACCGAATTAGCCTACACCTTC.